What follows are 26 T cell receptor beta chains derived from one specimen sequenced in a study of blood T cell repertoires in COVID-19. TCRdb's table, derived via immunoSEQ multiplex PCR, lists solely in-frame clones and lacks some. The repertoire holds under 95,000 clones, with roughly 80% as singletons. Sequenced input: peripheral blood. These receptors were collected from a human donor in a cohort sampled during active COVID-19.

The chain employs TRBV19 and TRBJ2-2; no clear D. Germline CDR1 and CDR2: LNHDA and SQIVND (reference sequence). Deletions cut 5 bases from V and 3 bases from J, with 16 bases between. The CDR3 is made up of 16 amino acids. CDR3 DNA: TGTGCCAGTAGTCCCACTTTTACTACCGACACCGGGGAGCTGTTTTTT. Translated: CASSPTFTTDTGELFF.

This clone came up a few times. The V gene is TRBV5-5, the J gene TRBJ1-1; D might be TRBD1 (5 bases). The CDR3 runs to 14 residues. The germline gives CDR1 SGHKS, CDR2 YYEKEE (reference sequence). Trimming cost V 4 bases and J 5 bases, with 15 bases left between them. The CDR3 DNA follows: TGTGCCAGCAGCCCCCCCAGGGTCGATACTGAAGCTTTCTTT. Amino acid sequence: CASSPPRVDTEAFF.

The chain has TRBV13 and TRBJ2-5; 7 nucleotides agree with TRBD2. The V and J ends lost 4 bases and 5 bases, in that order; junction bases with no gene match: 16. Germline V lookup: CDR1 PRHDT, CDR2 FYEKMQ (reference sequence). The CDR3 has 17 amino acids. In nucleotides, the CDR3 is TGTGCCAGCAGCTCAGGCCTGAGCCGGACTAGTAGGGAGACCCAGTACTTC. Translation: CASSSGLSRTSRETQYF. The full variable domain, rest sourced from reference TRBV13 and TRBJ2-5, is AAGVIQSPRHLIKEKRETATLKCYPIPRHDTVYWYQQGPGQDPQFLISFYEKMQSDKGSIPDRFSAQQFSDYHSELNMSSLELGDSALYFCASSSGLSRTSRETQYFGPGTRLLVL.

The CDR3 sequence is CASTDSLNTEAFF. The CDR3 nucleotides are TGTGCCAGCACAGACAGCTTGAACACTGAAGCTTTCTTT. The chain uses TRBV7-9 and TRBJ1-1; D might be TRBD1 (5 bases). V was clipped by 7 bases and J by 0 bases, with 9 bases between them. The CDR3 is made up of 13 amino acids. Germline loops: CDR1 SEHNR, CDR2 FQNEAQ (reference sequence).

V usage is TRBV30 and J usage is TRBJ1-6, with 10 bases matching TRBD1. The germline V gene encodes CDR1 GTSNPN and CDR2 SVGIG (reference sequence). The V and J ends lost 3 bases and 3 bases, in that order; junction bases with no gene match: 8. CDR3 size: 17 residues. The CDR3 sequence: CAWRSGQGTNYNSPLHF. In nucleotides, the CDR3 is TGTGCCTGGAGGTCGGGACAGGGGACCAACTATAATTCACCCCTCCACTTT.

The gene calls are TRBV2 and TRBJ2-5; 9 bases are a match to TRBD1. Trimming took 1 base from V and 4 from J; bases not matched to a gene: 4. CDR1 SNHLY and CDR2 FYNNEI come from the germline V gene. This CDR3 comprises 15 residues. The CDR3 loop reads CASSEEGQGPETQYF. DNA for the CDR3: TGTGCCAGCAGTGAAGAGGGACAGGGTCCAGAGACCCAGTACTTC.

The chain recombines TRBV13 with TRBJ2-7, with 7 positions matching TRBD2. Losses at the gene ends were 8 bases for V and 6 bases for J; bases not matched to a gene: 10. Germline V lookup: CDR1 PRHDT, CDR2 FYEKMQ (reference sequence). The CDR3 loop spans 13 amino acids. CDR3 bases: TGTGCCAGCCAGCGGGGTCCGGGTGCCGAGCAGTACTTC. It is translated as CASQRGPGAEQYF.

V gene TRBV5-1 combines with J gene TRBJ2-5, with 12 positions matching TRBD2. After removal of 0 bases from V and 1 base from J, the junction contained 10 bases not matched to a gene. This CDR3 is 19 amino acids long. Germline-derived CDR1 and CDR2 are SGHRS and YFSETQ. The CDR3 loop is CASSLGRTSGVQVQETQYF. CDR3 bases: TGCGCCAGCAGCTTGGGGCGGACTAGCGGGGTCCAAGTCCAAGAGACCCAGTACTTC.

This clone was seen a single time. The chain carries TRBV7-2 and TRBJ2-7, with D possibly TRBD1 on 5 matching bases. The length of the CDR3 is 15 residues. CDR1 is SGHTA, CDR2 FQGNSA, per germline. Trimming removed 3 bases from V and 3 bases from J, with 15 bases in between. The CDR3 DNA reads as TGTGCCAGCAGCTTTAATCGAGACAGTTTCTACGAGCAGTACTTC. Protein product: CASSFNRDSFYEQYF.

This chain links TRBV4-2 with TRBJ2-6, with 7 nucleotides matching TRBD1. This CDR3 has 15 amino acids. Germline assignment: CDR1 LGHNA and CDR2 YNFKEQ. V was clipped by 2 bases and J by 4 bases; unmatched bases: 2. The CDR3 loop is CASSQTGEGANVLTF. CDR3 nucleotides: TGTGCCAGCAGCCAAACAGGGGAAGGGGCCAACGTCCTGACTTTC.

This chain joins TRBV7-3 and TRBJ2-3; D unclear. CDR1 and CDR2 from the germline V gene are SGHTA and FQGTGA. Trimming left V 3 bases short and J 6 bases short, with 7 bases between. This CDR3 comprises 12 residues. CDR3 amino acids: CASSFTGDTQYF. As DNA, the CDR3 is TGTGCCAGCAGCTTTACCGGGGATACGCAGTATTTT.

The CDR3 spells CASSLDRATGELFF. As DNA, the CDR3 is TGTGCCAGCAGCTTAGACAGGGCCACCGGGGAGCTGTTTTTT. The gene calls are TRBV11-2 and TRBJ2-2, with D tentatively TRBD1 (5 bases). The CDR3 covers 14 residues. Germline V gives CDR1 SGHAT, CDR2 FQNNGV. The ends were cut back, 0 bases at V and 4 bases at J, with 6 bases in the middle.

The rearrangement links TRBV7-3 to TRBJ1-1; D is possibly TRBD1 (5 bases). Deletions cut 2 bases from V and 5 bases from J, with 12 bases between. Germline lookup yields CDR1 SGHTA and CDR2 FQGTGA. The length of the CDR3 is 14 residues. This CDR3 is CASSLVGLGTEAFF. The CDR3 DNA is TGTGCCAGCAGCTTAGTGGGGCTGGGAACTGAAGCTTTCTTT.

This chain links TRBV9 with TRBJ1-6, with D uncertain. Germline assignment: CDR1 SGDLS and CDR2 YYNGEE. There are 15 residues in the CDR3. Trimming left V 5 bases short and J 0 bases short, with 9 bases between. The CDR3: CASSAGSSYNSPLHF. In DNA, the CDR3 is TGTGCCAGCAGTGCAGGCAGCTCCTATAATTCACCCCTCCACTTT. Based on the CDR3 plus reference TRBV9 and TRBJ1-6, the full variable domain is DSGVTQTPKHLITATGQRVTLRCSPRSGDLSVYWYQQSLDQGLQFLIQYYNGEERAKGNILERFSAQQFPDLHSELNLSSLELGDSALYFCASSAGSSYNSPLHFGNGTRLTVT.

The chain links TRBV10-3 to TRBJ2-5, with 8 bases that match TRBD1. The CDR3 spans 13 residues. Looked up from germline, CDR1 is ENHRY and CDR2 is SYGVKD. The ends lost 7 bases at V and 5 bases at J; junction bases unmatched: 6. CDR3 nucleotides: TGTGCCATCATGACAGGGGTAGGGGAGACCCAGTACTTC. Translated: CAIMTGVGETQYF.

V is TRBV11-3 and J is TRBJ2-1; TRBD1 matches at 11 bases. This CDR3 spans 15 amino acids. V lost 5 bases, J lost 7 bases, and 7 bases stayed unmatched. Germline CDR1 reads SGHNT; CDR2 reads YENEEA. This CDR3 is CASSHGQGARNEQFF. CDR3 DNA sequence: TGTGCCAGCAGCCACGGACAGGGGGCGCGGAATGAGCAGTTCTTC.

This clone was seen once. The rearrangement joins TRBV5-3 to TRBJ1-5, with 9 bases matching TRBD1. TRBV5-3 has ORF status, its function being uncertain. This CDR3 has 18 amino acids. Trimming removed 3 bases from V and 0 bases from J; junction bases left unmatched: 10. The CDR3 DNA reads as TGTGCCAGAAGCTCCAAACAAGGACAGGGGACTAGCAATCAGCCCCAGCATTTT. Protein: CARSSKQGQGTSNQPQHF.

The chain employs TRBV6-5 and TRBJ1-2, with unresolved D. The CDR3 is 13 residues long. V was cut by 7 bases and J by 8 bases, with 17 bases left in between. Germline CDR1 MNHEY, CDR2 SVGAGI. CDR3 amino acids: CASIQIPEQGYTF. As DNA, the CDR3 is TGTGCCAGCATCCAGATCCCTGAACAGGGCTACACCTTC.

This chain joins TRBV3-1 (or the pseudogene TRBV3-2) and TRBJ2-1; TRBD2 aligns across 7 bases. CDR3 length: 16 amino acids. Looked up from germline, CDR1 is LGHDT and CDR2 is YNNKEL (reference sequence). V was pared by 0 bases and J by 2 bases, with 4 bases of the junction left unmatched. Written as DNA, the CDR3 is TGTGCCAGCAGCCAAGATCTCCTAGCGGCCTACAATGAGCAGTTCTTC. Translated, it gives CASSQDLLAAYNEQFF.

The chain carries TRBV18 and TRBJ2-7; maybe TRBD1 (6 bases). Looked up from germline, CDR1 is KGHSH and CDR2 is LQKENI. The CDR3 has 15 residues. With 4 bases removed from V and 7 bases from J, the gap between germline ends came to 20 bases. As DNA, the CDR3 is TGTGCCAGCTCACTCATGAAACAGGGTTTGGGGGAGCAGTACTTC. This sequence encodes CASSLMKQGLGEQYF.

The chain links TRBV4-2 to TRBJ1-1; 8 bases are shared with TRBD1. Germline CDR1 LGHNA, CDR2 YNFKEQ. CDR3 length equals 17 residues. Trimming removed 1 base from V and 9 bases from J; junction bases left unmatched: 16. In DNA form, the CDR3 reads TGTGCCAGCAGCCAAGGGACAGGGATAGGGCTAGTCTATAAAGCTTTCTTT. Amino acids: CASSQGTGIGLVYKAFF.

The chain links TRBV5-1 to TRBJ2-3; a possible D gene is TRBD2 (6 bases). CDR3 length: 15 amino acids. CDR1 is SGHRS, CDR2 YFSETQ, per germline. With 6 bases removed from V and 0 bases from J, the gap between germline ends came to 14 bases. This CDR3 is CASNSAGRSTDTQYF. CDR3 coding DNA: TGCGCCAGCAACTCTGCCGGGAGAAGCACAGATACGCAGTATTTT.

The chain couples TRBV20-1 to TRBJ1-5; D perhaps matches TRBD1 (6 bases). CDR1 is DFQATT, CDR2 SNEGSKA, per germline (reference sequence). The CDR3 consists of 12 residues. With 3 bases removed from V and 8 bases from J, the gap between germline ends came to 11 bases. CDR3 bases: TGCAGTGCTAGTATGGGGGCAAAGCCCCAGCATTTT. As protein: CSASMGAKPQHF.

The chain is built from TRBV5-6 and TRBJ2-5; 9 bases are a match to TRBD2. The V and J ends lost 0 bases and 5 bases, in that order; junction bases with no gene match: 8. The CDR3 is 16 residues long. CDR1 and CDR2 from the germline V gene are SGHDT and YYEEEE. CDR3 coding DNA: TGTGCCAGCAGCTTGGCAGCGGGGGGCCGTTGGGAGACCCAGTACTTC. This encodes CASSLAAGGRWETQYF. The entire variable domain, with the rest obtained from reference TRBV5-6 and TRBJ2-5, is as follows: DAGVTQSPTHLIKTRGQQVTLRCSPKSGHDTVSWYQQALGQGPQFIFQYYEEEERQRGNFPDRFSGHQFPNYSSELNVNALLLGDSALYLCASSLAAGGRWETQYFGPGTRLLVL.

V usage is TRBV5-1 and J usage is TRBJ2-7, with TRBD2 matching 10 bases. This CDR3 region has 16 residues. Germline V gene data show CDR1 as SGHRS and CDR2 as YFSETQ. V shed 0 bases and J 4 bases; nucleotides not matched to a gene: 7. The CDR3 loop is CASSLAPSGGFYEQYF. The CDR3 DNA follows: TGCGCCAGCAGCTTGGCTCCTAGCGGGGGTTTTTACGAGCAGTACTTC.

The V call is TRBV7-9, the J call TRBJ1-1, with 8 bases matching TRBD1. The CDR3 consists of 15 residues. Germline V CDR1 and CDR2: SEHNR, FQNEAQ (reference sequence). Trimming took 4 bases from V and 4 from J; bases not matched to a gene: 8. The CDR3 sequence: CASSSGGPRGTEAFF. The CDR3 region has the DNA TGTGCCAGCAGCTCAGGGGGCCCAAGGGGCACTGAAGCTTTCTTT. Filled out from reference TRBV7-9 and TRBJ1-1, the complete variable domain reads DTGVSQNPRHKITKRGQNVTFRCDPISEHNRLYWYRQTLGQGPEFLTYFQNEAQLEKSRLLSDRFSAERPKGSFSTLEIQRTEQGDSAMYLCASSSGGPRGTEAFFGQGTRLTVV.